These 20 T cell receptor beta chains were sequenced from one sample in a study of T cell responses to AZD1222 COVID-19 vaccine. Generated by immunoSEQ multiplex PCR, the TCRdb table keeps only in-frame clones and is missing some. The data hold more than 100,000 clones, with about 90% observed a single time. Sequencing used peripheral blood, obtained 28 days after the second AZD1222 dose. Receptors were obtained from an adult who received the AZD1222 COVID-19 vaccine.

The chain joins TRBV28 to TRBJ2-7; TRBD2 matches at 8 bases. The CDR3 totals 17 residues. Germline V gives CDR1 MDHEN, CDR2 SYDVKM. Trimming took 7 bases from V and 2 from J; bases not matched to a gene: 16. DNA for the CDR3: TGTGCCAGCACCACCCCCTCTAGCGGGCTGCGCGCCTACGAGCAGTACTTC. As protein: CASTTPSSGLRAYEQYF.

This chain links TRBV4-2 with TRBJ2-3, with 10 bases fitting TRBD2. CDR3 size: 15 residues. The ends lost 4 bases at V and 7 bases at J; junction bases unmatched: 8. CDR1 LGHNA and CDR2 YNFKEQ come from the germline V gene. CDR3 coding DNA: TGTGCCAGCAGCCCGGCTAGCGGGAGTAGGCATACGCAGTATTTT. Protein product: CASSPASGSRHTQYF.

CDR3 region: CASSLSMAGQGKATIYF. In nucleotides, the CDR3 is TGTGCCAGCAGTTTATCTATGGCTGGACAGGGGAAAGCCACCATATATTTT. The chain uses TRBV27 and TRBJ1-3; 9 bases are a match to TRBD1. Germline CDR1 and CDR2: MNHEY and SMNVEV (reference sequence). V lost 0 bases, J lost 9 bases, and 12 bases stayed unmatched. CDR3 length: 17 amino acids.

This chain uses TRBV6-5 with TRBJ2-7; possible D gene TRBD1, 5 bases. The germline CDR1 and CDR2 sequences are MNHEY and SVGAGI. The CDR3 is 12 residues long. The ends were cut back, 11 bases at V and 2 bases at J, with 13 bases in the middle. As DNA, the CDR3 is TGTGCCGTTGGGGCTGATCCCTACGAGCAGTACTTC. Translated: CAVGADPYEQYF.

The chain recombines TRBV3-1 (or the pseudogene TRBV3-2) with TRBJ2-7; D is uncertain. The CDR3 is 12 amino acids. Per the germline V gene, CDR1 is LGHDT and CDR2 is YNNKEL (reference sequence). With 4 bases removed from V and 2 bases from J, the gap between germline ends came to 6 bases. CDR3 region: CASSRVTYEQYF. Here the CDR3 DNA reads TGTGCCAGCAGCCGGGTCACCTACGAGCAGTACTTC.

The chain's CDR3 is CASSLEIYGTTQFF. The CDR3 DNA sequence: TGTGCCAGCAGCTTAGAGATTTACGGGACTACGCAGTTCTTC. V is TRBV7-9 and J is TRBJ2-1, with 7 bases aligning to TRBD2. CDR3 size: 14 residues. With V trimmed by 1 base and J by 12 bases, 9 bases remained unmatched. Germline V lookup: CDR1 SEHNR, CDR2 FQNEAQ (reference sequence). The full variable domain, rest sourced from reference TRBV7-9 and TRBJ2-1, is DTGVSQNPRHKITKRGQNVTFRCDPISEHNRLYWYRQTLGQGPEFLTYFQNEAQLEKSRLLSDRFSAERPKGSFSTLEIQRTEQGDSAMYLCASSLEIYGTTQFFGPGTRLTVL.

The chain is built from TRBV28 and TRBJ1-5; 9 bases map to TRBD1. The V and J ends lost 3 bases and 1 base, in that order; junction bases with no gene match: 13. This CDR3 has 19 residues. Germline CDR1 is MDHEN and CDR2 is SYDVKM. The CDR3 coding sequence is TGTGCCAGCAGTTTGGGGGTGGACAGGGGAAGAGGAAGCAATCAGCCCCAGCATTTT. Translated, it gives CASSLGVDRGRGSNQPQHF. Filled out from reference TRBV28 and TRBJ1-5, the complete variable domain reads DVKVTQSSRYLVKRTGEKVFLECVQDMDHENMFWYRQDPGLGLRLIYFSYDVKMKEKGDIPEGYSVSREKKERFSLILESASTNQTSMYLCASSLGVDRGRGSNQPQHFGDGTRLSIL.

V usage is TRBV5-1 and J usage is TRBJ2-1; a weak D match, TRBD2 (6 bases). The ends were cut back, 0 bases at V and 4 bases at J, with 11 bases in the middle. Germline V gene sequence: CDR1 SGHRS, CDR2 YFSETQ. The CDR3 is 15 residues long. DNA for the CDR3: TGCGCCAGCAGCTTGGGGGAGGCCCTATACAATGAGCAGTTCTTC. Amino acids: CASSLGEALYNEQFF.

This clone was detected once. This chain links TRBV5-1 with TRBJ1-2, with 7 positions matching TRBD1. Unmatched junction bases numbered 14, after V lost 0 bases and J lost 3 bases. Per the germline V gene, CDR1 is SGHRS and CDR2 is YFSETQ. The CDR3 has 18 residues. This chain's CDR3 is CASSLARWIRTGHYGYTF. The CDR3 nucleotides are TGCGCCAGCAGCTTGGCCCGATGGATAAGGACAGGACACTATGGCTACACCTTC.

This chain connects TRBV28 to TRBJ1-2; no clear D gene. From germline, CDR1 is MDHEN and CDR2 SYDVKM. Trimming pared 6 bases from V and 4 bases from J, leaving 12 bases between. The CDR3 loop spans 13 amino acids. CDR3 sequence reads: CASRAPWSYGYTF. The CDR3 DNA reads TGTGCCAGCAGGGCTCCATGGAGCTATGGCTACACCTTC.

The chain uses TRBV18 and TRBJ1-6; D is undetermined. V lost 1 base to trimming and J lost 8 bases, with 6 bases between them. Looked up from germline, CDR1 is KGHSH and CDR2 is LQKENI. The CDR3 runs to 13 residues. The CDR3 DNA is TGTGCCAGCTCACCACGTTCGGATTCACCCCTCCACTTT. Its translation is CASSPRSDSPLHF.

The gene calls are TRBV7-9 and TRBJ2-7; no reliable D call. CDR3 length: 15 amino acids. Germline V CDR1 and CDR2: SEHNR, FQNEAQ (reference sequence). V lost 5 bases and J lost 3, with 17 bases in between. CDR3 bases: TGTGCCAGCAGCCACGGATGGCAGCCCCTCTACGAGCAGTACTTC. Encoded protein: CASSHGWQPLYEQYF.

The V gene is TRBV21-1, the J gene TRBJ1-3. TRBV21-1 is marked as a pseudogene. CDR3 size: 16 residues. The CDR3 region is CASSTPKTNSGNTIYF. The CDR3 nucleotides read TGTGCCAGCAGCACACCAAAGACCAACTCTGGAAACACCATATATTTT.

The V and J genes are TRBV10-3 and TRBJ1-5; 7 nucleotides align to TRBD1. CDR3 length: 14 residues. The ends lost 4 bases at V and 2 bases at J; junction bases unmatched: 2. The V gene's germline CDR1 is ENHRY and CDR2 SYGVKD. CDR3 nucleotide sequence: TGTGCCATCAGTGGGGGGACAGGCAATCAGCCCCAGCATTTT. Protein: CAISGGTGNQPQHF.

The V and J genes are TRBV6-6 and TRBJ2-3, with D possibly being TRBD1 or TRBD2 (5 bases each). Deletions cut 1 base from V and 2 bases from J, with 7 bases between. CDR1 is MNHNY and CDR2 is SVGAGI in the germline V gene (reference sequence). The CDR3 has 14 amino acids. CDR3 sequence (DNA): TGTGCCAGCAGTTACTTAGGGACCACAGATACGCAGTATTTT. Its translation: CASSYLGTTDTQYF.

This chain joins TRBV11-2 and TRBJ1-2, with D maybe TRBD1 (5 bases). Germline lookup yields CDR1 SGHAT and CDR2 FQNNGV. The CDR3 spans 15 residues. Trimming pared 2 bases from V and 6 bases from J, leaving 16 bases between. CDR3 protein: CASSLFVRGPNGYTF. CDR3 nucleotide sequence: TGTGCCAGCAGCTTATTCGTGAGGGGACCCAATGGCTACACCTTC.

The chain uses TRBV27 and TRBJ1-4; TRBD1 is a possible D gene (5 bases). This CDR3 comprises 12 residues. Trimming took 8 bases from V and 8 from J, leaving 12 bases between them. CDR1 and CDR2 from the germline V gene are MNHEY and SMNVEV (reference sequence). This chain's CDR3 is CASPPGLEKLFF. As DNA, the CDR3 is TGTGCCAGCCCCCCGGGACTGGAAAAACTGTTTTTT.

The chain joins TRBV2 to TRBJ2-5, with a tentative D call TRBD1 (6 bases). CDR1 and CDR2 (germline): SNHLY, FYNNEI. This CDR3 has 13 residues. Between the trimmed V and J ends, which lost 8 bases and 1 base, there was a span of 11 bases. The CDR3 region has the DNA TGTGCCAGCGGGGGCCAAATCCAAGAGACCCAGTACTTC. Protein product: CASGGQIQETQYF. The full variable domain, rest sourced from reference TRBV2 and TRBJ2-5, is EPEVTQTPSHQVTQMGQEVILRCVPISNHLYFYWYRQILGQKVEFLVSFYNNEISEKSEIFDDQFSVERPDGSNFTLKIRSTKLEDSAMYFCASGGQIQETQYFGPGTRLLVL.

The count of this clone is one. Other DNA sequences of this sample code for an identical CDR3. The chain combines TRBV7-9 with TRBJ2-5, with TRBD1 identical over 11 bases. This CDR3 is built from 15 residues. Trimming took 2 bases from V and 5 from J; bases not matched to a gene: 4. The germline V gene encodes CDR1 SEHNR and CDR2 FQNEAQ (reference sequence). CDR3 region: CASSLRTGGLETQYF. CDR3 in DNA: TGTGCCAGCAGCTTAAGGACAGGGGGCTTGGAGACCCAGTACTTC.

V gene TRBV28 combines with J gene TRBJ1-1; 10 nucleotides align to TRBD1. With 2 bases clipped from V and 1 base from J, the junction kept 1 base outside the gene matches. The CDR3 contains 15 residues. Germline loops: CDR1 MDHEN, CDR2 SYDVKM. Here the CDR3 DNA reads TGTGCCAGCAGTTTAAGGGACAGGGGGAACACTGAAGCTTTCTTT. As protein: CASSLRDRGNTEAFF.